Listed below are T cell receptor beta chains from one sample, sequenced in a study of T cells in Graves' hyperthyroidism and ophthalmopathy. TCRdb reanalysed the multiplex PCR reads using MiXCR and keeps one entry per CDR3 protein. Among 250,000 or so distinct CDR3 sequences, approximately 15% were seen once, and the ten largest hold 10% to 15%. Sequencing was performed on blood. The receptor set was obtained from a middle-aged woman with Graves' hyperthyroidism that later progressed to Graves' ophthalmopathy. The CDR3 runs from the conserved cysteine through the conserved F or W. D genes are given only for firm matches. Clone sizes are given selectively: once, few, many, or a class where the clone is expanded.

d_call j_call clone_size v_call cdr3_aa cdr3_nt
- TRBJ1-2 few TRBV28 CASSYGGEGHDGYTF TGTGCCAGCAGTTATGGAGGGGAAGGGCATGACGGCTACACCTTC
TRBD2 TRBJ2-3 - TRBV5-4 CASSPTSGRRTDTQYF TGTGCCAGCAGCCCGACTAGCGGAAGACGCACAGATACGCAGTATTTT
- TRBJ2-1 many TRBV20-1 CSVSRDEQFF TGCAGTGTATCCCGTGATGAGCAGTTCTTC
- TRBJ2-7 many TRBV27 CASSPRPDSYEQYF TGTGCCAGCAGTCCCCGCCCCGACAGCTACGAGCAGTACTTC
- TRBJ2-1 many TRBV2 CASSVRSSYNEQFF TGTGCCAGCAGTGTTCGCTCCTCCTACAATGAGCAGTTCTTC
- TRBJ2-5 few TRBV6-1 CASSPRSRGTETQYF TGTGCCAGCAGCCCACGGTCAAGAGGGACGGAGACCCAGTACTTC
TRBD1 TRBJ2-1 many TRBV11-2 CASSTGQVRNEQFF TGTGCCAGCAGCACGGGACAGGTGAGGAATGAGCAGTTCTTC
- TRBJ2-3 many TRBV5-1 CASDFPLSTDTQYF TGCGCCAGCGATTTCCCACTTAGCACAGATACGCAGTATTTT
- TRBJ2-3 many TRBV9 CASSGATHTDTQYF TGTGCCAGCAGCGGAGCAACTCACACAGATACGCAGTATTTT
- TRBJ2-1 few TRBV19 CASSMPGSSYNEQFF TGTGCCAGTAGTATGCCCGGGAGCTCCTACAATGAGCAGTTCTTC
TRBD1 TRBJ2-6 - TRBV12-3/TRBV12-4 CASSPDDRVIPGANVLTF TGTGCCAGCAGCCCCGATGACAGGGTTATTCCTGGGGCCAACGTCCTGACTTTC
- TRBJ2-3 many TRBV27 CASSELRTDTQYF TGTGCCAGCAGTGAACTTCGCACAGATACGCAGTATTTT
- TRBJ2-2 - TRBV30 CAWSRGAVTGELFF TGTGCCTGGAGTCGGGGGGCGGTCACCGGGGAGCTGTTTTTT
- TRBJ2-1 many TRBV3-1 CASSSHGSGAYNEQFF TGTGCCAGCAGCTCTCACGGGAGCGGAGCCTACAATGAGCAGTTCTTC
TRBD1 TRBJ1-1 many TRBV12-5 CASGLVLPPPRTGNTEAFF TGTGCTAGTGGTTTGGTCCTCCCACCGCCGAGGACAGGGAACACTGAAGCTTTCTTT
TRBD2 TRBJ2-7 many TRBV4-1 CASSPGRASSYEQYF TGCGCCAGCAGCCCCGGGAGGGCCAGCTCCTACGAGCAGTACTTC
- TRBJ1-5 - TRBV27 CASSWRGNNQPQHF TGTGCCAGCAGTTGGCGGGGGAACAATCAGCCCCAGCATTTT
TRBD1 TRBJ2-3 many TRBV3-1 CASSQRVVDRRTDTQYF TGTGCCAGCAGCCAAAGAGTAGTGGACAGGAGGACAGATACGCAGTATTTT
TRBD2 TRBJ2-1 many TRBV7-9 CASSARVSGRFLSQDEQFF TGTGCCAGCAGCGCCCGAGTTAGCGGGAGGTTCTTAAGTCAGGATGAGCAGTTCTTC
- TRBJ1-5 - TRBV3-1 CASSPFAYQPQHF TGTGCCAGCAGCCCCTTTGCTTATCAGCCCCAGCATTTT
TRBD1 TRBJ1-1 many TRBV25-1 CASSEYGTGVSEAFF TGTGCCAGCAGTGAATATGGGACAGGGGTCTCTGAAGCTTTCTTT
- TRBJ1-1 many TRBV29-1 CSVVRETTEAFF TGCAGCGTTGTGCGGGAAACCACTGAAGCTTTCTTT
- TRBJ2-5 many TRBV12-3/TRBV12-4 CASSLRNRQETQYF TGTGCCAGCAGCCTACGAAACAGACAAGAGACCCAGTACTTC
TRBD1 TRBJ2-3 few TRBV5-1 CASSPGQGLHLADTQYF TGCGCCAGCAGCCCGGGACAGGGGTTACACTTGGCAGATACGCAGTATTTT
TRBD1 TRBJ2-6 many TRBV7-9 CASRYSGQGAYGANVLTF TGTGCCAGCAGGTACAGCGGACAGGGGGCGTACGGGGCCAACGTCCTGACTTTC
TRBD1 TRBJ2-1 - TRBV11-2 CASSSQDRVKNEQFF TGTGCCAGCAGCTCACAAGACAGGGTAAAGAATGAGCAGTTCTTC
- TRBJ2-1 many TRBV11-2 CASSLEGTHEQFF TGTGCCAGCAGCTTGGAGGGGACGCATGAGCAGTTCTTC
TRBD2 TRBJ2-7 few TRBV7-9 CASSLEWRGEREDPEPTYEQYF TGTGCCAGCAGCTTAGAATGGCGTGGGGAGCGGGAGGATCCTGAACCTACCTACGAGCAGTACTTC
TRBD2 TRBJ2-1 many TRBV28 CASISGNSYNEQFF TGTGCCAGCATTAGCGGGAATTCCTACAATGAGCAGTTCTTC
- TRBJ2-3 many TRBV9 CASSPRLLDSSTDTQYF TGTGCCAGCAGCCCACGTTTGCTAGACTCTAGCACAGATACGCAGTATTTT
- TRBJ2-7 many TRBV27 CASSLGWLPRGEQYF TGTGCCAGCAGTTTGGGTTGGCTCCCTAGGGGCGAGCAGTACTTC
- TRBJ1-1 many TRBV28 CASSFRRGLMNTEAFF TGTGCCAGCAGTTTTAGAAGGGGCCTCATGAACACTGAAGCTTTCTTT
- TRBJ2-7 many TRBV6-1 CASSPAQRVPPYEQYF TGTGCCAGCAGCCCCGCCCAGCGGGTGCCGCCTTACGAGCAGTACTTC
TRBD2 TRBJ2-7 many TRBV5-1 CASSLAWTSIYEQYF TGCGCCAGCAGCTTGGCCTGGACTAGCATTTACGAGCAGTACTTC
- TRBJ1-5 many TRBV12-3/TRBV12-4 CASSLSARGDVAQHF TGTGCCAGCAGTTTATCGGCCAGGGGAGACGTGGCCCAGCATTTT
- TRBJ2-5 many TRBV11-2 CASTGNSGFGETQYF TGTGCCAGCACGGGGAACTCTGGCTTCGGGGAGACCCAGTACTTC
- TRBJ2-3 many TRBV7-9 CASTRLSSTDTQYF TGTGCCAGCACCCGCCTCTCTAGCACAGATACGCAGTATTTT
TRBD2 TRBJ2-7 - TRBV11-2 CASSQTSGRANDEQYF TGTGCCAGCAGCCAGACTAGCGGGAGGGCCAATGACGAGCAGTACTTC
- TRBJ2-7 many TRBV7-9 CASSRSYVGGYEQYF TGTGCCAGCAGCCGTTCCTACGTTGGAGGGTACGAGCAGTACTTC
TRBD1 TRBJ1-4 - TRBV28 CASSLPPRDRNEKLFF TGTGCCAGCAGTTTACCCCCCCGGGACAGGAATGAAAAACTGTTTTTT
- TRBJ1-3 many TRBV12-3/TRBV12-4 CASSLTDGNTIYF TGTGCCAGCAGTTTAACAGATGGAAACACCATATATTTT
- TRBJ2-5 - TRBV18 CASSPPTMRGMYF TGTGCCAGCTCACCACCGACTATGAGAGGGATGTACTTC
TRBD1 TRBJ2-7 - TRBV2 CANRQGGYEQYF TGTGCCAACAGACAGGGGGGCTACGAGCAGTACTTC
TRBD1 TRBJ1-3 few TRBV18 CASSPGQGSSGNTIYF TGTGCCAGCTCTCCAGGACAGGGAAGCTCTGGAAACACCATATATTTT
- TRBJ2-1 - TRBV29-1 CSARTLWGEQFF TGCAGCGCGCGGACCCTTTGGGGGGAGCAGTTCTTC
TRBD2 TRBJ2-1 - TRBV20-1 CSARVVLAGGYSYNDQFF TGCAGTGCTAGAGTAGTACTAGCGGGAGGCTACTCCTACAATGATCAGTTCTTC
- TRBJ1-2 - TRBV6-2/TRBV6-3 CASANSGGVGGYTF TGTGCCAGCGCAAACTCCGGGGGCGTGGGAGGCTACACCTTC
TRBD2 TRBJ2-5 many TRBV4-1 CASSQRSGRQGETQYF TGCGCCAGCAGCCAAAGGAGCGGGAGGCAGGGGGAGACCCAGTACTTC
TRBD1 TRBJ1-1 - TRBV20-1 CSVLPGQMNTEAFF TGCAGTGTCCTTCCGGGACAGATGAACACTGAAGCTTTCTTT
- TRBJ2-2 - TRBV9 CASSVGLESTGELFF TGTGCCAGCAGCGTAGGACTAGAGAGCACCGGGGAGCTGTTTTTT
- TRBJ2-7 many TRBV27 CASSFRPWREGYEQYF TGTGCCAGCAGTTTTCGACCGTGGCGGGAAGGCTACGAGCAGTACTTC
TRBD1 TRBJ1-1 few TRBV7-9 CASRATGSFMNTEAFF TGTGCCAGCAGGGCGACAGGGAGCTTTATGAACACTGAAGCTTTCTTT
- TRBJ2-7 many TRBV3-1 CASSQAGDRAYEQYF TGTGCCAGCAGCCAAGCGGGGGACAGAGCCTACGAGCAGTACTTC